The 17 T cell receptor beta chains listed next were all sequenced from one sample in a study of T cell repertoires in cytomegalovirus infection. MiXCR was run by TCRdb on the reads, yielding one entry per CDR3 protein. Found here are about 310,000 distinct CDR3 sequences, roughly a sixth of them singletons; the top ten hold 12%. Sequenced sample: PBMCs. The receptors here all came from a human donor in good health (CMV status not recorded). Some clones in this sample may be carry-over from other donors' samples.

This clonotype was seen a handful of times. V gene TRBV7-2 combines with J gene TRBJ2-3; TRBD1 might be the D (5 bases). The CDR3 loop spans 13 amino acids. Trimming took off 2 bases at V and 6 bases at J, with 9 bases between the two ends. The germline CDR1 and CDR2 sequences are SGHTA and FQGNSA. The CDR3 loop reads CASSLSGWDTQYF. CDR3 coding DNA: TGTGCCAGCAGCTTATCAGGGTGGGATACGCAGTATTTT.

This clonotype was seen a single time. The chain couples TRBV19 to TRBJ2-6; no definite D call. Between the trimmed V and J ends, which lost 1 base and 4 bases, there was a span of 8 bases. Per germline, CDR1 LNHDA and CDR2 SQIVND (reference sequence). This CDR3 contains 15 residues. The CDR3 region has the DNA TGTGCCAGTAGTATAGTCGTGGCCGGGGCCAACGTCCTGACTTTC. It yields the protein CASSIVVAGANVLTF.

The chain uses TRBV11-2 and TRBJ2-7; TRBD2 is a possible D gene (6 bases). V lost 5 bases and J 1 base, leaving 12 bases between the germline ends. This CDR3 contains 14 residues. CDR1 and CDR2 from the germline V gene are SGHAT and FQNNGV. Written as DNA, the CDR3 is TGTGCCAGCAGCCCCTTGGGGACTTCCTACGAGCAGTACTTC. Translating gives CASSPLGTSYEQYF.

There are many counts of this clonotype. This chain links TRBV4-3 with TRBJ1-2; 12 bases map to TRBD1. V lost 0 bases and J lost 5; bases outside the gene matches: 4. The CDR3 sequence is 16 residues long. Germline CDR1 is LGHNA and CDR2 is YSLEER. Here the CDR3 reads CASSQDGTGGWYGYTF. The CDR3 nucleotides are TGCGCCAGCAGCCAAGATGGGACAGGGGGCTGGTATGGCTACACCTTC.

A few counts support this clonotype. The V gene is TRBV20-1, the J gene TRBJ1-1; 11 bases map to TRBD1. The CDR3 covers 14 residues. Germline assignment: CDR1 DFQATT and CDR2 SNEGSKA (reference sequence). J was trimmed by 5 bases and V by 3 bases; bases with no gene match: 5. CDR3 amino acids: CSARGGQGVTEAFF. The CDR3, as DNA: TGCAGTGCTAGGGGGGGACAGGGGGTAACTGAAGCTTTCTTT.

The chain combines TRBV29-1 with TRBJ2-1; D not resolved. CDR3 length: 15 amino acids. Looked up from germline, CDR1 is SQVTM and CDR2 is ANQGSEA. Trimming cost V 0 bases and J 4 bases, with 13 bases left between them. The CDR3 loop is CSVEDSTLRYNEQFF. CDR3 nucleotides: TGCAGCGTTGAAGACAGTACCTTGAGGTACAATGAGCAGTTCTTC.

This clonotype was recorded many times. The chain employs TRBV28 and TRBJ1-5; 7 nucleotides line up with TRBD1. The CDR3 contains 15 residues. Trimming removed 5 bases from V and 7 bases from J; junction bases left unmatched: 11. Per germline, CDR1 MDHEN and CDR2 SYDVKM. CDR3 loop: CASSPPDRRGQPQHF. The CDR3 DNA reads TGTGCCAGCAGTCCTCCGGACAGGAGGGGCCAGCCCCAGCATTTT.

The genes are TRBV5-6 and TRBJ2-2; 7 bases map to TRBD1. J was trimmed by 2 bases and V by 2 bases; bases with no gene match: 15. Germline V gives CDR1 SGHDT, CDR2 YYEEEE. The length of the CDR3 is 19 residues. CDR3 protein: CASSLPPFRQGVNTGELFF. CDR3 bases: TGTGCCAGCAGCTTACCACCTTTCCGACAGGGCGTTAACACCGGGGAGCTGTTTTTT. Combining the CDR3 with reference TRBV5-6 and TRBJ2-2 gives the whole variable domain DAGVTQSPTHLIKTRGQQVTLRCSPKSGHDTVSWYQQALGQGPQFIFQYYEEEERQRGNFPDRFSGHQFPNYSSELNVNALLLGDSALYLCASSLPPFRQGVNTGELFFGEGSRLTVL.

Many counts were recorded for this clonotype. J is TRBJ2-7 and V is TRBV6-6; D is perhaps TRBD1 (6 bases). The CDR3 loop spans 15 amino acids. The V end was cut by 0 bases, the J end by 2 bases, with 11 bases between. Germline V lookup: CDR1 MNHNY, CDR2 SVGAGI (reference sequence). Written as DNA, the CDR3 is TGTGCCAGCAGTTACTCGAAGACAGGAACCTACGAGCAGTACTTC. It translates to CASSYSKTGTYEQYF.

This clonotype came up a few times. The CDR3 sequence: CASEQGNTGELFF. For the CDR3, the DNA is TGTGCCAGTGAACAAGGGAACACCGGGGAGCTGTTTTTT. The gene calls are TRBV12-3 or TRBV12-4 and TRBJ2-2, with D hard to call. The CDR3 spans 13 residues. Trimming shortened V by 9 bases and J by 1 base, and 9 bases separated the two germline ends.

CDR3: CSATRNSASYEQYF. In DNA, the CDR3 is TGCAGTGCTACACGCAACAGTGCCAGCTACGAGCAGTACTTC. This chain uses TRBV20-1 with TRBJ2-7; D is undetermined. Trimming cost V 4 bases and J 3 bases, with 16 bases left between them. The germline CDR1 and CDR2 sequences are DFQATT and SNEGSKA (reference sequence). The CDR3 contains 14 residues.

In its sample, this clonotype was seen a few times. The chain uses TRBV20-1 and TRBJ1-4, with 7 bases aligning to TRBD1. V shed 5 bases and J 7 bases; nucleotides not matched to a gene: 16. Germline lookup yields CDR1 DFQATT and CDR2 SNEGSKA (reference sequence). The CDR3 consists of 16 residues. The CDR3, as DNA: TGCAGTGCTCTGGGCGACAGGGTGGTTTCTCGTGAAAAACTGTTTTTT. It translates to CSALGDRVVSREKLFF.

This clonotype was detected a few times. The chain couples TRBV27 to TRBJ2-5; TRBD2 matches at 8 bases. Looked up from germline, CDR1 is MNHEY and CDR2 is SMNVEV (reference sequence). The CDR3 extends over 15 amino acids. Trimming at V came to 1 base and at J to 5 bases, leaving 6 bases not matched to a gene. CDR3 in DNA: TGTGCCAGCAGTTTATACACGGGGGGGAAGGAGACCCAGTACTTC. This encodes CASSLYTGGKETQYF.

This chain joins TRBV20-1 and TRBJ2-3; 7 positions match TRBD1. After removal of 0 bases from V and 4 bases from J, the junction contained 4 bases not matched to a gene. Germline CDR1 is DFQATT and CDR2 is SNEGSKA (reference sequence). The length of the CDR3 is 14 residues. The CDR3 here is CSARDETGADTQYF. The CDR3 DNA is TGCAGTGCTAGAGATGAAACAGGGGCAGATACGCAGTATTTT.

The rearrangement links TRBV5-6 to TRBJ1-1; the D is unclear. Looked up from germline, CDR1 is SGHDT and CDR2 is YYEEEE. The CDR3 has 15 amino acids. With 1 base removed from V and 0 bases from J, the gap between germline ends came to 10 bases. DNA for the CDR3: TGTGCCAGCAGCTTGTTTAGGAACATGAACACTGAAGCTTTCTTT. Translating it yields CASSLFRNMNTEAFF.

In its sample, this clonotype was seen many times. V is TRBV7-2 and J is TRBJ2-2; D remains unclear. Between the trimmed V and J ends, which lost 6 bases and 0 bases, there was a span of 11 bases. The CDR3 runs 15 residues. Germline CDR1 reads SGHTA; CDR2 reads FQGNSA. The DNA of the CDR3 is TGTGCCAGCAGTTACTCCCTAACGAACACCGGGGAGCTGTTTTTT. It specifies CASSYSLTNTGELFF.

In its sample, this clonotype was seen many times. The chain is built from TRBV7-2 and TRBJ1-6, with 7 positions matching TRBD1. CDR3 length equals 17 residues. With 0 bases clipped from V and 4 bases from J, the junction kept 6 bases outside the gene matches. Germline V gene data show CDR1 as SGHTA and CDR2 as FQGNSA. Written as DNA, the CDR3 is TGTGCCAGCAGCTTAGCGTTGAGACAGGGATATAATTCACCCCTCCACTTT. Its protein product is CASSLALRQGYNSPLHF.